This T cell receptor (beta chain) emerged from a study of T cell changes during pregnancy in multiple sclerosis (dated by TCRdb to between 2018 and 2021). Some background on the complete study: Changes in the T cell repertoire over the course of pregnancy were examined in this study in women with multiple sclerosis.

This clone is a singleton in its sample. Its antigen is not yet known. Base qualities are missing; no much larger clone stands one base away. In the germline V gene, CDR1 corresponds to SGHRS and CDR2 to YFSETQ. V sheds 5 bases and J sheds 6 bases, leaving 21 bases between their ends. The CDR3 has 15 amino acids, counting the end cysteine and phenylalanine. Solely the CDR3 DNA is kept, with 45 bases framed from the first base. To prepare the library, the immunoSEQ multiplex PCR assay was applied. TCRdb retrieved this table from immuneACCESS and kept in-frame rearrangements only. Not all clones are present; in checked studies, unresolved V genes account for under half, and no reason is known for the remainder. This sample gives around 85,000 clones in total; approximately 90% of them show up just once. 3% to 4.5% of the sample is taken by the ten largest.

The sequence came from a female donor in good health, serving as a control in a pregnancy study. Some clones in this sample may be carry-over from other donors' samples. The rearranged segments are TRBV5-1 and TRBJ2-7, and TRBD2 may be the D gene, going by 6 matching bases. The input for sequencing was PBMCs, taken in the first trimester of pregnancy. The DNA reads TGCGCCAGCAGTCCGGGGGAGGCCGTGGGGATCGAGCAGTACTTC. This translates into CASSPGEAVGIEQYF.